A selection of T cell receptor beta chains follows, all from one sample in a study of T cells in Graves' hyperthyroidism and ophthalmopathy. In TCRdb, the multiplex PCR reads were re-called with MiXCR into one record per CDR3 protein. The repertoire holds 300,000 to 400,000 distinct CDR3 sequences, with about 13% as singletons. The source material was blood. These receptor sequences come from a woman aged 18-35 years with Graves' hyperthyroidism. The CDR3 runs from the conserved cysteine through the conserved F or W. The D gene is left open where the match is weak. Clone size appears in some rows only: once, few, many, or a class for an expanded clone.

NA	TRBV9	NA	TRBJ2-2	TGTGCCAGCAGCGTATCAGGCAGGATGGGGCCCGGGGAGCTGTTTTTT	CASSVSGRMGPGELFF
NA	TRBV28	TRBD1	TRBJ1-4	TGTGCCAGCAGCTTAAGAGGGGGCGGGACCTCTAATGAAAAACTGTTTTTT	CASSLRGGGTSNEKLFF
many	TRBV29-1	TRBD2	TRBJ2-4	TGCAGCGTTGAAGATCTCGGGGGGGACACAAAAAACATTCAGTACTTC	CSVEDLGGDTKNIQYF
many	TRBV28	NA	TRBJ2-4	TGTGCCAGCAGTCGGGACACGGGGAACATTCAGTACTTC	CASSRDTGNIQYF
many	TRBV12-3/TRBV12-4	TRBD1	TRBJ2-7	TGTGCCAGCAGTCCGACAGGGAAGGACGAGCAGTACTTC	CASSPTGKDEQYF
few	TRBV24-1	NA	TRBJ1-2	TGTGCCACCAGTGATTCGGGCATAAATGGCTACACCTTC	CATSDSGINGYTF
many	TRBV2	TRBD2	TRBJ2-4	TGTGCCAGCAGCCCCCGGGAGGGCAGGCCTAACATTCAGTACTTC	CASSPREGRPNIQYF
few	TRBV4-1	TRBD1	TRBJ2-6	TGCGCCAGCAGCCAAGACTACAGGGGAGTAGGAGGGGCCAACGTCCTGACTTTC	CASSQDYRGVGGANVLTF
many	TRBV9	TRBD2	TRBJ2-1	TGTGCCAGCAGCTTCAGCGGGGGGGCCGATGAGCAGTTCTTC	CASSFSGGADEQFF
many	TRBV30	TRBD1	TRBJ1-5	TGTGCCTGGAGCATTAGACAGGGCAAGAATCAGCCCCAGCATTTT	CAWSIRQGKNQPQHF
many	TRBV28	NA	TRBJ2-3	TGTGCCAGCAACCCCCCGGGGACCAGCCGGGATACGCAGTATTTT	CASNPPGTSRDTQYF
many	TRBV18	TRBD1	TRBJ1-1	TGTGCCAGCTCACCACGGGCAGGGGGCACGAACACTGAAGCTTTCTTT	CASSPRAGGTNTEAFF
many	TRBV12-3/TRBV12-4	NA	TRBJ2-1	TGTGCCAGCAGTTTGTTTACTGGTGAATCCTACAATGAGCAGTTCTTC	CASSLFTGESYNEQFF